Sequencing of this TCR beta chain was carried out in a study of T cell clonotyping in hematopoietic cell transplantation. On the study more broadly: Cytoreduction preceded collection of pretransplant recipient samples.

Trimming cost V 6 bases and J 3 bases; bases outside gene matches: 9. Germline V gene data show CDR1 as MNHNS and CDR2 as SASEGT. This CDR3 region has 15 residues. Study-wide points: Recipient TCR diversity dropped after transplant; expanded clonotypes rose from day 30 to 180.

Produced via immunoSEQ multiplex PCR; TCRdb's table is partial and in-frame only. This table holds some 19,000 clones, 70% to 85% found once. About this clone itself: The target antigen is unknown.

The time point is: recipient sample about 28 days before transplant, after cytoreduction. The TCR was taken from a man aged 60-69 years with acute myeloid leukemia. Some clones in this sample may be carry-over from other donors' samples. Sequences were derived from peripheral blood mononuclear cells, sampled before stem cell transplant. V and J are TRBV6-1 and TRBJ2-5; 8 bases are shared with TRBD2. CDR3 in amino acids: CASSRGGAGKETQYF. The CDR3 DNA reads TGTGCCAGCAGCCGGGGGGGAGCGGGGAAAGAGACCCAGTACTTC.